The rows below give T cell receptor beta chains drawn from one sample of a study of blood T cell repertoires in COVID-19. TCRdb's copy holds only in-frame clones and misses some; the assay was immunoSEQ multiplex PCR. The sample has roughly 250,000 clones, around 89% seen once. The sample comprised PBMCs or T cells enriched from blood (not recorded which). All receptors derive from a woman between 40 and 50 years old with acute COVID-19. CDR3s include the opening cysteine and the closing phenylalanine or tryptophan. D genes are given only for firm matches. Clone size is stated in some rows and not others, as once, few, many or a class when expanded.

size	V	J	D	CDR3	DNA
.	TRBV12-3/TRBV12-4	TRBJ2-1	TRBD1	CASRRDSSNEQFF	TGTGCCAGCAGGAGGGACAGCTCTAATGAGCAGTTCTTC
.	TRBV5-4	TRBJ2-7	TRBD2	CASSPFRLAASYEQYF	TGTGCCAGCAGCCCTTTCCGACTAGCGGCATCCTACGAGCAGTACTTC
.	TRBV24-1	TRBJ2-3	TRBD2	CATSDYPTSGSSDTQYF	TGTGCCACCAGTGATTACCCTACTAGCGGGAGTTCGGATACGCAGTATTTT
.	TRBV2	TRBJ1-4	TRBD1	CASRGQSNEKLFF	TGTGCCAGCAGGGGACAGAGTAATGAAAAACTGTTTTTT
.	TRBV9	TRBJ2-1	TRBD2	CASSSPSGTYNEQFF	TGTGCCAGCAGCAGCCCTAGCGGAACTTACAATGAGCAGTTCTTC
.	TRBV28	TRBJ1-1	TRBD1	CASSLPLTGWTEAFF	TGTGCCAGCAGTTTACCCCTGACAGGGTGGACTGAAGCTTTCTTT
few	TRBV12-3/TRBV12-4	TRBJ1-5	.	CASSWGANQPQHF	TGTGCCAGCAGTTGGGGCGCCAATCAGCCCCAGCATTTT
.	TRBV7-9	TRBJ2-1	TRBD2	CASSPYGSGRADEQFF	TGTGCCAGCAGCCCCTACGGCAGCGGGAGGGCCGATGAGCAGTTCTTC
.	TRBV30	TRBJ2-2	.	CAWRELRGNANTGELFF	TGTGCCTGGAGGGAACTTAGGGGTAACGCGAACACCGGGGAGCTGTTTTTT
.	TRBV2	TRBJ2-7	TRBD2	CASLEGGLATSYEQYF	TGTGCCAGCCTAGAAGGAGGACTAGCGACGTCCTACGAGCAGTACTTC
.	TRBV14	TRBJ2-5	.	CASSQDMTGLETQYF	TGTGCCAGCAGCCAAGATATGACAGGACTGGAGACCCAGTACTTC
.	TRBV6-4	TRBJ1-5	TRBD1	CASSPDRAQPQHF	TGTGCCAGCAGTCCCGACAGGGCTCAGCCCCAGCATTTT
.	TRBV27	TRBJ2-7	.	CASSSPGHTYEQYF	TGTGCCAGCAGTTCCCCGGGTCACACCTACGAGCAGTACTTC
.	TRBV5-1	TRBJ1-2	TRBD1	CASSRDRDGYTF	TGCGCCAGCAGCCGGGACAGGGATGGCTACACCTTC
once	TRBV2	TRBJ2-1	TRBD2	CASRFGLAGDSYNEQFF	TGTGCCAGCAGATTTGGACTAGCGGGAGACTCCTACAATGAGCAGTTCTTC
once	TRBV4-1	TRBJ1-2	TRBD1	CASSQSGQAVYGYTF	TGCGCCAGCAGCCAGTCTGGACAGGCCGTCTATGGCTACACCTTC
.	TRBV4-3	TRBJ2-3	.	CASSQELGPLF	TGCGCCAGCAGCCAAGAGCTTGGGCCCCTATTT
.	TRBV7-2	TRBJ1-2	.	CASSLAPRIQAGFWGYTF	TGTGCCAGCAGCTTAGCCCCTAGGATACAGGCCGGATTTTGGGGCTACACCTTC
.	TRBV6-5	TRBJ1-5	.	CASRHRDYTAQHF	TGTGCCAGCAGACACAGGGATTATACCGCCCAGCATTTT
.	TRBV2	TRBJ2-7	.	CASRKTVTESYEQYF	TGTGCCAGCCGCAAGACAGTAACCGAATCCTACGAGCAGTACTTC
.	TRBV18	TRBJ2-1	TRBD2	CASSPRDSLTSGSDHNEQFF	TGTGCCAGCTCACCACGGGATAGCCTTACTAGCGGGAGCGACCACAATGAGCAGTTCTTC
.	TRBV28	TRBJ1-6	.	CASSPVSYNSPLHF	TGTGCCAGCAGCCCCGTCTCCTATAATTCACCCCTCCACTTT
.	TRBV30	TRBJ1-1	TRBD1	CAWMEGTGRTEAFF	TGTGCCTGGATGGAAGGGACAGGGAGAACTGAAGCTTTCTTT
.	TRBV30	TRBJ2-3	TRBD2	CAWSPGGVRTDTQYF	TGTGCCTGGAGTCCGGGAGGTGTGAGGACAGATACGCAGTATTTT
.	TRBV29-1	TRBJ2-5	.	CSVNTHVNQETQYF	TGCAGCGTGAACACCCACGTAAACCAAGAGACCCAGTACTTC
.	TRBV20-1	TRBJ2-1	.	CSADSDNEQFF	TGCAGTGCGGACAGTGATAATGAGCAGTTCTTC
.	TRBV5-4	TRBJ2-3	TRBD1	CASSESTGSDTQYF	TGTGCCAGCAGCGAGTCGACAGGGTCGGATACGCAGTATTTT
.	TRBV7-9	TRBJ2-3	.	CASSFPPGAQRDTQYF	TGTGCCAGCAGCTTCCCTCCGGGAGCGCAACGAGATACGCAGTATTTT
.	TRBV5-1	TRBJ1-1	TRBD1	CASSFDRGSTEAFF	TGCGCCAGCAGTTTTGACAGGGGGAGCACTGAAGCTTTCTTT
once	TRBV5-1	TRBJ2-7	TRBD2	CASSPTSGRSYEQYF	TGCGCCAGCAGCCCGACTAGCGGGAGATCCTACGAGCAGTACTTC
once	TRBV29-1	TRBJ2-5	TRBD2	CSVSGTSGRETQYF	TGCAGCGTTTCCGGGACTAGCGGGAGGGAGACCCAGTACTTC
.	TRBV2	TRBJ1-1	.	CASSVVVNTEAFF	TGTGCCAGCAGTGTGGTAGTGAACACTGAAGCTTTCTTT
.	TRBV5-1	TRBJ2-3	TRBD2	CASSNIAGITDTQYF	TGCGCCAGCAGCAATATAGCGGGAATTACAGATACGCAGTATTTT
.	TRBV6-6	TRBJ1-1	.	CASSPPIRGGNTEAFF	TGTGCCAGCAGCCCCCCAATTAGGGGGGGGAACACTGAAGCTTTCTTT
few	TRBV6-5	TRBJ1-3	.	CASSYSRGSGNTIYF	TGTGCCAGCAGTTACTCCAGGGGCTCTGGAAACACCATATATTTT
.	TRBV9	TRBJ2-5	.	CASSARSGPPGETQYF	TGTGCCAGCAGCGCTCGCAGCGGACCTCCCGGAGAGACCCAGTACTTC
.	TRBV7-3	TRBJ1-3	.	CASSRGGTGNTIYF	TGTGCCAGCAGCCGGGGTGGCACTGGAAACACCATATATTTT
.	TRBV24-1	TRBJ2-5	.	CATSDRQIQETQYF	TGTGCCACCAGTGATCGACAGATCCAAGAGACCCAGTACTTC
once	TRBV27	TRBJ2-7	TRBD1	CASSLWGTGNYEQYF	TGTGCCAGCAGTTTGTGGGGGACAGGGAACTACGAGCAGTACTTC
.	TRBV20-1	TRBJ1-3	.	CSASRGGNRNTIYF	TGCAGTGCTAGTCGGGGGGGAAATCGAAACACCATATATTTT
.	TRBV30	TRBJ2-7	TRBD2	CAWSVPSGYEQYF	TGTGCCTGGAGTGTTCCTAGCGGCTACGAGCAGTACTTC
.	TRBV27	TRBJ1-2	TRBD1	CASSLSSTGIFYGYTF	TGTGCCAGCAGTTTAAGTTCGACAGGGATTTTCTATGGCTACACCTTC
.	TRBV19	TRBJ2-1	TRBD2	CASSRGTDVAGAIEQFF	TGTGCCAGTAGTAGGGGGACGGACGTAGCGGGAGCGATTGAGCAGTTCTTC
.	TRBV18	TRBJ1-4	TRBD1	CASSRGQGGREKLFF	TGTGCCAGCTCACGGGGACAGGGAGGTCGTGAAAAACTGTTTTTT
.	TRBV7-9	TRBJ2-3	.	CASSLGGEGRSDTQYF	TGTGCCAGCAGCTTAGGAGGGGAAGGGAGGTCAGATACGCAGTATTTT
.	TRBV19	TRBJ2-7	TRBD1	CASRPRDRVSYEQYF	TGTGCCAGTAGGCCCCGGGACAGGGTGTCCTACGAGCAGTACTTC
once	TRBV19	TRBJ2-1	TRBD2	CASSPLRLAGPRNEQFF	TGTGCCAGTAGTCCTCTCCGACTAGCGGGACCTCGCAATGAGCAGTTCTTC
.	TRBV27	TRBJ1-2	TRBD1	CASSRSGTGYGYTF	TGTGCCAGCAGCCGTTCCGGGACAGGGTACGGCTACACCTTC
.	TRBV5-4	TRBJ2-5	.	CASSLSTGKETQYF	TGTGCCAGCAGCTTGAGTACAGGCAAGGAGACCCAGTACTTC
.	TRBV27	TRBJ2-1	TRBD2	CASSSKREENEQFF	TGTGCCAGCAGTTCGAAGCGGGAGGAGAATGAGCAGTTCTTC
.	TRBV25-1	TRBJ1-6	.	CASSVQGESPLHF	TGTGCCAGCAGTGTTCAAGGGGAATCACCCCTCCACTTT
.	TRBV5-1	TRBJ2-7	.	CASSLGLGLGVGEQYF	TGCGCCAGCAGCTTGGGGTTGGGGCTAGGAGTGGGCGAGCAGTACTTC
.	TRBV9	TRBJ1-5	.	CASSVGPDGGNQPQHF	TGTGCCAGCAGCGTTGGTCCAGACGGGGGCAATCAGCCCCAGCATTTT
.	TRBV7-8	TRBJ2-1	TRBD1	CASNSGTGGFNEQFF	TGTGCCAGCAACTCCGGGACAGGGGGCTTCAATGAGCAGTTCTTC
.	TRBV7-8	TRBJ2-3	.	CASSLAPPQSADTQYF	TGTGCCAGCAGCTTAGCTCCACCCCAAAGCGCAGATACGCAGTATTTT
.	TRBV27	TRBJ1-2	.	CASSPSVGRLSYGYTF	TGTGCCAGCAGCCCTAGCGTGGGTCGGCTTTCCTATGGCTACACCTTC
.	TRBV18	TRBJ2-2	.	CASLGQNTGELFF	TGTGCCAGCCTTGGACAGAACACCGGGGAGCTGTTTTTT
.	TRBV2	TRBJ1-5	.	CASSGAGGISAQPQHF	TGTGCCAGCAGTGGGGCGGGGGGAATTTCGGCTCAGCCCCAGCATTTT
once	TRBV11-2	TRBJ1-4	.	CASSLVTGGSEKLFF	TGTGCCAGCAGCTTAGTGACAGGCGGGAGTGAAAAACTGTTTTTT
few	TRBV2	TRBJ2-7	TRBD2	CASRRGLAGPDEQYF	TGTGCCAGCAGGAGGGGACTAGCGGGACCGGACGAGCAGTACTTC